This T cell receptor beta chain came from a study of blood T cell repertoires in COVID-19. The authors' processing: For nucleated cells, counts were estimated from reference gene primer amplification. Data came from immunoSEQ multiplex PCR; TCRdb stores just in-frame clones and leaves some out. V and J calls and clone size come straight from that table; D and trimming were deduced from the DNA. The sample records about 330,000 clones, approximately 92% being singletons. Participants' reported clinical history set cohort assignment. Donors in Cohort 3 who had recovered were those with two negative PCRs, healthcare professional clearance, or resolution of their symptoms. The CDR3 is 16 amino acids. The V gene's germline CDR1 is SGHVS and CDR2 FQNEAQ. Germline trimming cut 0 bases from V and 6 bases from J; bases unmatched to any gene: 8. This clone turned up a few times.

The rearrangement joins TRBV7-8 to TRBJ1-5; 7 bases map to TRBD1. The clonotype was recovered from a woman aged 30 to 39 who had recovered from COVID-19. Material for sequencing was PBMCs or T cells enriched from blood (not recorded which). The CDR3: CASSLAVGTEGQPQHF. Here the CDR3 DNA reads TGTGCCAGCAGCTTAGCTGTAGGGACAGAAGGTCAGCCCCAGCATTTT.